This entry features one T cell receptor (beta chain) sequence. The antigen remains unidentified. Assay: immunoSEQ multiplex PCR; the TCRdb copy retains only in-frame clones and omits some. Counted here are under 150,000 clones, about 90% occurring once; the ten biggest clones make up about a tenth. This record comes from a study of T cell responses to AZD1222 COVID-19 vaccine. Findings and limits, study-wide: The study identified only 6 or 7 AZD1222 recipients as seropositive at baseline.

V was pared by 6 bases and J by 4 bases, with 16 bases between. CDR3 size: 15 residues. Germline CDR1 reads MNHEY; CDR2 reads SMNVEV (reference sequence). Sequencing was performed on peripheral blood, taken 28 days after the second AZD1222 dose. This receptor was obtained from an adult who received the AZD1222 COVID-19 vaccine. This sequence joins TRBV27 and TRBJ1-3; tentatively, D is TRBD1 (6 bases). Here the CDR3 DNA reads TGTGCCAGCAGCGTCGGGACAAGCCCAGGAAACACCATATATTTT. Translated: CASSVGTSPGNTIYF.